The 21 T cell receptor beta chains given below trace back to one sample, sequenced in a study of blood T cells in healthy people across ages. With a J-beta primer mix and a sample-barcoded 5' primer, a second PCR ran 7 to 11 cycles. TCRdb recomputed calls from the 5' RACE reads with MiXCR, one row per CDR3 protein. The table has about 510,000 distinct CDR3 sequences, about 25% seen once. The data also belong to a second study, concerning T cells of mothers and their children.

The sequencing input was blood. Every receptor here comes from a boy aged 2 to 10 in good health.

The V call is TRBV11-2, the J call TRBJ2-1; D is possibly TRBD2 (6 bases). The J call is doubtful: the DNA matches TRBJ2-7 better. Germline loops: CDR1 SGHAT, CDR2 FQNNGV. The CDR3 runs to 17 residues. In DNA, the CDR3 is TGTGCCAGCAGCTGGGGCCGGGGGAGGAGTGGTATCTACGAGCAGTACTTC. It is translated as CASSWGRGRSGIYEQYF.

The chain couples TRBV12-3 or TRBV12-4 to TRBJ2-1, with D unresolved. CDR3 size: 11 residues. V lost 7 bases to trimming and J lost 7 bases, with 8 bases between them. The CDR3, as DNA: TGTGCCAGCAACCTTCGGAATGAGCAGTTCTTC. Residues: CASNLRNEQFF.

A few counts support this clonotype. The CDR3 sequence is CASSYDRWPNTEAFF. For the CDR3, the DNA is TGTGCCAGCAGTTACGACAGGTGGCCGAACACTGAAGCTTTCTTT. The J gene is TRBJ1-1, the V gene TRBV28, with D perhaps matching TRBD1 (6 bases). The CDR3 is 15 residues long. The V end was cut by 4 bases, the J end by 1 base, with 13 bases between. Germline CDR1 and CDR2: MDHEN and SYDVKM.

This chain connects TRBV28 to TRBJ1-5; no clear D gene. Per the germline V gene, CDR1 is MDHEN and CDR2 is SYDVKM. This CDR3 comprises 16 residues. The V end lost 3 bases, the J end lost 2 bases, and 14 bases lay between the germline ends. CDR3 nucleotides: TGTGCCAGCAGTTTCTCACCCGCGTCGGGCAATCAGCCCCAGCATTTT. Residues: CASSFSPASGNQPQHF.

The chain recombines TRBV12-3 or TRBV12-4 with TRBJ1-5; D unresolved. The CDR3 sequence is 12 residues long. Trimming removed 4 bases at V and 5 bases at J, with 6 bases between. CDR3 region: CASSYGDQPQHF. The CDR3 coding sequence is TGTGCCAGCAGTTACGGAGATCAGCCCCAGCATTTT.

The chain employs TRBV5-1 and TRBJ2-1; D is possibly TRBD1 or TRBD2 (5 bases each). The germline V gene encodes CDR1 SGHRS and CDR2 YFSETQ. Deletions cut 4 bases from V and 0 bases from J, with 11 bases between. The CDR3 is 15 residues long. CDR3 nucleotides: TGCGCCAGCAGCCCTCCAGGGAGCTCCTACAATGAGCAGTTCTTC. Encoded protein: CASSPPGSSYNEQFF.

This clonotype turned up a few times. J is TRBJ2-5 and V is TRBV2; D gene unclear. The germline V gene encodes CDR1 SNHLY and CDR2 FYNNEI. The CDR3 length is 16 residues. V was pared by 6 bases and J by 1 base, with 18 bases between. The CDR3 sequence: CASRLSPGLSQETQYF. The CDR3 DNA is TGTGCCAGCAGACTTAGTCCCGGTCTTTCCCAAGAGACCCAGTACTTC.

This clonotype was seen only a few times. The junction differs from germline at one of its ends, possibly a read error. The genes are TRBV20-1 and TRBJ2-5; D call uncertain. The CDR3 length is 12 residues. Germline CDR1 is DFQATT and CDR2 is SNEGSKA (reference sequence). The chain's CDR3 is CSAREFQETQHF. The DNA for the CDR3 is TGCAGTGCTAGGGAGTTCCAAGAGACCCAGCACTTC.

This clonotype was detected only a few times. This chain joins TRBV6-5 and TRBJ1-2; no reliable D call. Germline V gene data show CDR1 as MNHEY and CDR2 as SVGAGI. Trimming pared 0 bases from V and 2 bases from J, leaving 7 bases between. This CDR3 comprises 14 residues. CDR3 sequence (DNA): TGTGCCAGCAGTTACTCCGGGGAGAACTATGGCTACACCTTC. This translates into CASSYSGENYGYTF.

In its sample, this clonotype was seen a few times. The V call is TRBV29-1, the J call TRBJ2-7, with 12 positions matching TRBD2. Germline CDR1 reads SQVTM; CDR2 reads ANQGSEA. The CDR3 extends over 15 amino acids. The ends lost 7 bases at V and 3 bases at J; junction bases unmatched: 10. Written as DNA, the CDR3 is TGCAGCGCACGAACAAAGACTAGCGGGAGCTACGAGCAGTACTTC. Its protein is CSARTKTSGSYEQYF.

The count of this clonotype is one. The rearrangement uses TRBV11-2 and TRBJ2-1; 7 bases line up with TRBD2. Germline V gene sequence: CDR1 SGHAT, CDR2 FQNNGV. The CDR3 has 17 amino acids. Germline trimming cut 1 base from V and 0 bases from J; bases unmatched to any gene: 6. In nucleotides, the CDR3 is TGTGCCAGCAGCTTAGGGGCTAGCGGAAGCTCCTACAATGAGCAGTTCTTC. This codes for CASSLGASGSSYNEQFF. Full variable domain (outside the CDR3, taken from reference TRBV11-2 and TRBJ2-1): EAGVAQSPRYKIIEKRQSVAFWCNPISGHATLYWYQQILGQGPKLLIQFQNNGVVDDSQLPKDRFSAERLKGVDSTLKIQPAKLEDSAVYLCASSLGASGSSYNEQFFGPGTRLTVL.

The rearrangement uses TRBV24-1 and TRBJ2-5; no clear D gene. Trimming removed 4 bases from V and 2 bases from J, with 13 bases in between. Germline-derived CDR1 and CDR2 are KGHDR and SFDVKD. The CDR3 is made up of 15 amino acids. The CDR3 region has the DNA TGTGCCACCAGTGAACCTGGACGGTCGCAAGAGACCCAGTACTTC. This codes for CATSEPGRSQETQYF.

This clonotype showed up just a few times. The CDR3 spells CSATGGIRFWTQYF. The DNA of the CDR3 is TGCAGTGCTACAGGGGGAATAAGGTTCTGGACCCAGTACTTC. The genes are TRBV20-1 and TRBJ2-5; 7 bases are shared with TRBD1. Germline CDR1 DFQATT, CDR2 SNEGSKA (reference sequence). There are 14 residues in the CDR3. Unmatched junction bases numbered 12, after V lost 4 bases and J lost 7 bases.

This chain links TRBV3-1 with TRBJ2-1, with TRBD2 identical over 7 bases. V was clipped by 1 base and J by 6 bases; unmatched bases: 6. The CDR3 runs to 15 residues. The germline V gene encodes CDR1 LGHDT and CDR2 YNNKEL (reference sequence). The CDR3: CASSQGPAGFNEQFF. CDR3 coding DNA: TGTGCCAGCAGCCAAGGCCCAGCGGGATTCAATGAGCAGTTCTTC.

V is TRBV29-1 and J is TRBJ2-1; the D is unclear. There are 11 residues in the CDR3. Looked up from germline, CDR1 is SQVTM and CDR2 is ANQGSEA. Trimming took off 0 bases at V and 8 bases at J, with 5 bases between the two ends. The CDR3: CSVEDSHEQFF. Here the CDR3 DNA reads TGCAGCGTTGAAGATAGTCATGAGCAGTTCTTC.

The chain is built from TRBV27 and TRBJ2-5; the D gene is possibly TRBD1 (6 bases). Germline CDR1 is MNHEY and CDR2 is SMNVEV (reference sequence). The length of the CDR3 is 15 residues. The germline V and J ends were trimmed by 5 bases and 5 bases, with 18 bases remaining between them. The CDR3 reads CASSPWGQGRETQYF. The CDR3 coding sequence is TGTGCCAGCAGTCCCTGGGGGCAGGGAAGGGAGACCCAGTACTTC.

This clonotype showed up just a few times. The CDR3: CASSELGNNEQFF. Here the CDR3 DNA reads TGTGCCAGCAGTGAATTAGGGAACAATGAGCAGTTCTTC. The genes are TRBV25-1 and TRBJ2-1; D ambiguous. The length of the CDR3 is 13 residues. The germline V and J ends were trimmed by 1 base and 5 bases, with 6 bases remaining between them. Germline V gene sequence: CDR1 MGHDK, CDR2 SYGVNS.

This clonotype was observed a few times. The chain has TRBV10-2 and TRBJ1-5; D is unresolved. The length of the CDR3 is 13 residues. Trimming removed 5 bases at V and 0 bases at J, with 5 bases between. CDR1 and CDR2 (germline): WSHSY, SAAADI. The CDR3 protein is CASSKNSNQPQHF. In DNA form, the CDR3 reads TGCGCCAGCAGTAAAAATAGCAATCAGCCCCAGCATTTT.

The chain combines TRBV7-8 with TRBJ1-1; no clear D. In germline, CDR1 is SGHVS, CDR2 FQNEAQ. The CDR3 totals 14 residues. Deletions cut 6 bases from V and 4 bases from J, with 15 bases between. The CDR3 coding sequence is TGTGCCAGCAGGGCGAGCGCGGGGAGCACTGAAGCTTTCTTT. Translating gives CASRASAGSTEAFF.

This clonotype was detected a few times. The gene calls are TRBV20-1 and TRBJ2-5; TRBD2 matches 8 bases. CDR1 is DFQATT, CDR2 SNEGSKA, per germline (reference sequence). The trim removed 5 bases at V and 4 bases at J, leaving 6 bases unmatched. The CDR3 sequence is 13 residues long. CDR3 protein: CSARTSGLETQYF. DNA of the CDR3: TGCAGTGCTCGTACTAGCGGACTAGAGACCCAGTACTTC.

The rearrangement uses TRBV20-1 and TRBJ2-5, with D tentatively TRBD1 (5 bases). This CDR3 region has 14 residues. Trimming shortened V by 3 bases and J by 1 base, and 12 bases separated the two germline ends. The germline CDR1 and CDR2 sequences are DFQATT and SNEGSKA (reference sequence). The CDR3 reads CSASRAVLQETQYF. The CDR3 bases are TGCAGTGCTAGCAGGGCGGTCCTCCAAGAGACCCAGTACTTC.